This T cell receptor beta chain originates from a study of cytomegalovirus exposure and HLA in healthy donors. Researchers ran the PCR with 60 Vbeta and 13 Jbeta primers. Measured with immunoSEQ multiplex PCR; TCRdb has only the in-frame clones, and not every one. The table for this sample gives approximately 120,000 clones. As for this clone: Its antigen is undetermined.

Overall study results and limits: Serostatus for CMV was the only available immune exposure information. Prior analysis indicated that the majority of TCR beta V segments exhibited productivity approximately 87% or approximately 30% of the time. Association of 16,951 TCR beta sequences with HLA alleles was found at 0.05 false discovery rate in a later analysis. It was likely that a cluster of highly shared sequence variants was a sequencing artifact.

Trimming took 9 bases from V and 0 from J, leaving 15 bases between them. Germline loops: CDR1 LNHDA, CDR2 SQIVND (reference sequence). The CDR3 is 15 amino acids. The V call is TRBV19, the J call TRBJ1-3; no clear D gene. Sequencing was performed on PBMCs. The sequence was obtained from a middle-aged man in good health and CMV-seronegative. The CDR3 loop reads CASSRGQSSGNTIYF. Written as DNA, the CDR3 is TGTGCCAGCTCGCGTGGGCAAAGCTCTGGAAACACCATATATTTT.